Sequencing of this T cell receptor beta chain was carried out in a study of regulatory T cells in long-lasting Graves disease. Time point denoted: newly diagnosed GD, antithyroid drugs for less than 3 months. After RNA was extracted from PBMCs, the TCR library was made from it. The guidelines of the American Thyroid Association were the basis for diagnosing Graves' disease. Through Arm-PCR of CDR3 regions and iRepertoire HTBI primers, TCR beta libraries were built. TCRdb reanalysed the multiplex PCR reads using MiXCR and keeps one entry per CDR3 protein. This sample has around 480,000 distinct CDR3 sequences, with roughly 15% found just once. Overall study findings and caveats: Reduced TCR diversity was observed in persistent Graves' patients versus newly diagnosed patients. Favored gene segments in persistent disease were TRBV28, TRBJ1-2 and TRBJ2-5.

In this sample, this clonotype turned up many times. The antigen is unknown. This CDR3 comprises 15 residues. From germline, CDR1 is DFQATT and CDR2 SNEGSKA (reference sequence). Trimming removed 2 bases at V and 7 bases at J, with 17 bases between. These data were likewise used in another study, on T cells in Graves' hyperthyroidism and ophthalmopathy.

This sequence joins TRBV20-1 and TRBJ1-4; D call uncertain. This clonotype originated in a man between 35 and 55 years old with Graves disease. The input for sequencing was peripheral blood mononuclear cells (PBMCs), taken at new diagnosis, from a patient treated with antithyroid drugs. The CDR3 nucleotides are TGCAGTGCTAGATCCCCCGGCGTGGAGGGTGAAAAACTGTTTTTT. This codes for CSARSPGVEGEKLFF.